This T cell receptor (beta chain) came from a study of cytomegalovirus exposure and HLA in healthy donors. Per the germline V gene, CDR1 is MNHEY and CDR2 is SMNVEV (reference sequence). V dropped 2 bases and J dropped 8 bases, with 19 bases sitting between them. CDR3 length equals 16 residues. With 60 Vbeta and 13 Jbeta primers, the PCR was carried out. TCRdb keeps only in-frame clones here, not all; method: immunoSEQ multiplex PCR. The repertoire consists of 98,000 or so clones, with roughly 80% occurring once and the leading ten covering about a sixth. The chain carries TRBV27 and TRBJ2-4, with D possibly TRBD2 on 8 matching bases. The sequenced sample was PBMCs. The receptor was isolated from a man between 60 and 75 years old in good health and CMV-seropositive. CDR3 coding DNA: TGTGCCAGCAGTTTAGGCGGGGGGAAAGGGGGCCACATTCAGTACTTC. Its protein product is CASSLGGGKGGHIQYF.